This TCR beta chain was documented in a study of cytomegalovirus exposure and HLA in healthy donors. PCR involved 60 Vbeta and 13 Jbeta primers. This table comes from immunoSEQ multiplex PCR, and its TCRdb copy is limited to in-frame clones, with some not included. The sample holds some 140,000 clones, more than 75% seen once. Per the germline V gene, CDR1 is KGHSH and CDR2 is LQKENI. V was clipped by 6 bases and J by 4 bases, with 9 bases between them. The CDR3 length is 12 residues. The rearrangement joins TRBV18 to TRBJ1-1; D gene ambiguous. The source of this sequence is a man aged 25 to 40 in good health and CMV-seropositive. The sample comprised PBMCs. In DNA form, the CDR3 reads TGTGCCAGCTCTCCAAGGAGCACTGAAGCTTTCTTT. Its protein product is CASSPRSTEAFF.